One and the same sample provided the 14 T cell receptor beta chains below, sequenced in a study of response to subunit inactivated influenza vaccine. TCRdb fed the RT-PCR reads into MiXCR, producing one record per CDR3 protein. The table includes about 620,000 distinct CDR3 sequences, 12% detected once. Sequenced material: PBMCs from blood, taken on the day of vaccination. These receptors all stem from a man aged 45-60 years who received an inactivated influenza vaccine.

This clonotype was seen more than once but under ten times. This chain joins TRBV30 and TRBJ1-1; the D gene is possibly TRBD1 (5 bases). The germline gives CDR1 GTSNPN, CDR2 SVGIG (reference sequence). The V end lost 2 bases, the J end lost 4 bases, and 17 bases lay between the germline ends. CDR3 length: 15 residues. The CDR3 bases are TGTGCCTGGAGTCACCTTGTACGGGGCGGCACTGAAGCTTTCTTT. Encoded protein: CAWSHLVRGGTEAFF.

This clonotype was observed at least ten times. V usage is TRBV28 and J usage is TRBJ2-5; TRBD2 aligns across 9 bases. The CDR3 loop spans 14 amino acids. Unmatched junction bases numbered 4, after V lost 3 bases and J lost 5 bases. CDR1 is MDHEN, CDR2 SYDVKM, per germline. The CDR3 loop is CASSFLAGRETQYF. The CDR3 bases are TGTGCCAGCAGTTTTCTAGCGGGGAGGGAGACCCAGTACTTC.

The table lists this clonotype with a few counts. The chain is built from TRBV5-1 and TRBJ1-1, with unresolved D. V lost 1 base and J lost 0, with 10 bases in between. Germline V lookup: CDR1 SGHRS, CDR2 YFSETQ. The CDR3 sequence is 15 residues long. Written as DNA, the CDR3 is TGCGCCAGCAGCTTGTGGGTGGAGATGAACACTGAAGCTTTCTTT. It is translated as CASSLWVEMNTEAFF.

This clonotype came up many times. V is TRBV5-1 and J is TRBJ2-2, with D unresolved. The length of the CDR3 is 11 residues. The germline gives CDR1 SGHRS, CDR2 YFSETQ. V was shortened by 4 bases and J by 4 bases, with 2 bases between the two germline ends. The CDR3 region is CASSGTGELFF. The CDR3, as DNA: TGCGCCAGCAGCGGCACCGGGGAGCTGTTTTTT.

This clonotype was seen ten or more times. The chain is built from TRBV29-1 and TRBJ2-2, with D uncertain. Germline V lookup: CDR1 SQVTM, CDR2 ANQGSEA. The CDR3 is 14 amino acids. Trimming took off 2 bases at V and 1 base at J, with 8 bases between the two ends. CDR3 nucleotides: TGCAGCGTTGAAAATGCGATGAACACCGGGGAGCTGTTTTTT. This encodes CSVENAMNTGELFF.

This clonotype was picked up a small number of times. The chain recombines TRBV9 with TRBJ2-1; 7 nucleotides line up with TRBD1. V was clipped by 0 bases and J by 4 bases; unmatched bases: 4. The CDR3 is 15 amino acids. Per the germline V gene, CDR1 is SGDLS and CDR2 is YYNGEE. The CDR3 region is CASSVDGTAYNEQFF. The CDR3 DNA is TGTGCCAGCAGCGTAGATGGGACAGCGTACAATGAGCAGTTCTTC.

This clonotype was seen a few times. The J gene is TRBJ2-2, the V gene TRBV24-1, with D possibly being TRBD1 (6 bases). V shed 9 bases and J shed 2 bases, with 15 bases lying between them. Germline V gene data show CDR1 as KGHDR and CDR2 as SFDVKD. The CDR3 is 15 residues long. The CDR3, as DNA: TGTGCCACCTCGTACAGGGCTGACAACACCGGGGAGCTGTTTTTT. Translating gives CATSYRADNTGELFF.

V is TRBV5-1 and J is TRBJ1-6; 8 nucleotides agree with TRBD1. V gave up 4 bases and J gave up 10 bases; unmatched junction bases: 13. CDR3 length: 16 residues. Germline CDR1 SGHRS, CDR2 YFSETQ. This chain's CDR3 is CASSPSGQGARSPLHF. The CDR3 DNA reads TGCGCCAGCAGCCCTTCCGGGCAGGGGGCAAGATCACCCCTCCACTTT.

The gene calls are TRBV27 and TRBJ2-1; 12 bases map to TRBD1. Germline lookup yields CDR1 MNHEY and CDR2 SMNVEV (reference sequence). The CDR3 spans 14 residues. Losses at the gene ends were 5 bases for V and 9 bases for J; bases not matched to a gene: 5. The CDR3 DNA sequence: TGTGCCAGCAGTGTTGGGACAGGGGGCCGTGAGCAGTTCTTC. Translation gives CASSVGTGGREQFF.

This clonotype has at least ten counts. The V gene is TRBV29-1, the J gene TRBJ1-2, with D unclear. Germline assignment: CDR1 SQVTM and CDR2 ANQGSEA. With 5 bases removed from V and 8 bases from J, the gap between germline ends came to 6 bases. The CDR3 totals 9 residues. Here the CDR3 DNA reads TGCAGCGTTCGAGAGGGCTACACCTTC. It codes for CSVREGYTF.

This clonotype was seen repeatedly, ten times or more. CDR3 bases: TGTGCCACCAGTGATTTGAAATCGGCTCCGGGACAGGGGGCCCCCAGCCCTGGGGCCAACGTCCTGACTTTC. Translation gives CATSDLKSAPGQGAPSPGANVLTF. The chain joins TRBV24-1 to TRBJ2-6, with 12 bases lining up with TRBD1. V lost 0 bases to trimming and J lost 2 bases; unmatched junction nucleotides: 19. The CDR3 runs 24 residues. Per germline, CDR1 KGHDR and CDR2 SFDVKD.

There are a few counts of this clonotype. The V call is TRBV12-3 or TRBV12-4, the J call TRBJ2-7; 14 bases match TRBD2. V lost 6 bases and J lost 2; bases outside the gene matches: 12. CDR3 length equals 18 residues. CDR3: CASSPLGLAGVIAYEQYF. In DNA form, the CDR3 reads TGTGCCAGCAGCCCCCTGGGACTAGCGGGGGTGATAGCCTACGAGCAGTACTTC.

This clonotype came up a few times. This rearrangement joins TRBV5-1 to TRBJ2-1, with D possibly TRBD1 on 5 matching bases. CDR1 and CDR2 (germline): SGHRS, YFSETQ. The CDR3 extends over 15 amino acids. Trimming removed 7 bases from V and 0 bases from J, with 14 bases in between. CDR3 loop: CASSPQGYSYNEQFF. The CDR3 nucleotides are TGCGCCAGCTCCCCCCAGGGATACTCCTACAATGAGCAGTTCTTC. The entire variable domain, with the rest obtained from reference TRBV5-1 and TRBJ2-1, is as follows: KAGVTQTPRYLIKTRGQQVTLSCSPISGHRSVSWYQQTPGQGLQFLFEYFSETQRNKGNFPGRFSGRQFSNSRSEMNVSTLELGDSALYLCASSPQGYSYNEQFFGPGTRLTVL.

This clonotype was counted a few times. The V call is TRBV5-1, the J call TRBJ1-6; TRBD1 is a possible D gene (5 bases). This CDR3 has 15 amino acids. Germline V gene sequence: CDR1 SGHRS, CDR2 YFSETQ. Trimming took 0 bases from V and 5 from J, leaving 9 bases between them. The CDR3 region is CASSLEVTDNSPLHF. As DNA, the CDR3 is TGCGCCAGCAGCTTGGAGGTGACAGATAATTCACCCCTCCACTTT.